This T cell receptor (beta chain) was sequenced for a study of Ad26.COV2.S vaccination and SARS-CoV-2 variants. In the case of this clone: Its antigen is unknown.

Findings of the study overall: Overall T cell responses may have been underestimated by the analyses of TCR breadth and depth.

Sequenced by immunoSEQ multiplex PCR; TCRdb stores in-frame clones only, minus some. The sample lists some 320,000 clones, 85% occurring once. Treatment noted: some 20 received Ad26.COV2.S at low or high dose, single or two shots; about five received placebo; per-sample allocation not given. Repertoires come from day 63 after the first vaccine or placebo injection. Trimming took 3 bases from V and 8 from J, leaving 13 bases between them. Germline V gene sequence: CDR1 MGHRA, CDR2 YSYEKL. The CDR3 length is 13 residues. This sequence was found in a person aged 18-65 years who received the Ad26.COV2.S COVID-19 vaccine or a placebo. The sample was peripheral blood, taken in a trial of Ad26.COV2.S vaccine versus placebo. This rearrangement joins TRBV4-1 to TRBJ1-2, with a tentative D call TRBD1 (5 bases). CDR3 in DNA: TGCGCCAGCAGCCACCAGAACAAGGGGGGCTACACCTTC. Translation: CASSHQNKGGYTF.